These T cell receptor beta chains were read from a single sample in a study of T cells in Graves' hyperthyroidism and ophthalmopathy. From the multiplex PCR reads, TCRdb called clonotypes with MiXCR, one entry per CDR3 protein. The table has about 350,000 distinct CDR3 sequences, around 13% seen once. Sequencing used blood. All receptors derive from a woman in her thirties with Graves' hyperthyroidism. Each CDR3 is given with its conserved first and last residue. D genes are given only for firm matches. A row's size may be missing; if present it is once, few, many or a size class.

d_call clone_size j_call v_call cdr3_aa cdr3_nt
. many TRBJ2-2 TRBV10-3 CAISENPGTRGQGSGELFF TGTGCCATCAGCGAAAACCCCGGGACGCGTGGCCAGGGGAGCGGGGAGCTGTTTTTT
. . TRBJ2-2 TRBV3-1 CASTRNEGAGELFF TGTGCCAGCACCCGAAACGAGGGGGCCGGGGAGCTGTTTTTT
. many TRBJ2-7 TRBV20-1 CSASGPPYEQYF TGCAGTGCTTCTGGCCCCCCCTACGAGCAGTACTTC
. many TRBJ1-1 TRBV28 CASSLVTNTEAFF TGTGCCAGCAGTCTAGTCACGAACACTGAAGCTTTCTTT
. . TRBJ2-3 TRBV6-5 CASSYGGGTDTQYF TGTGCCAGCAGTTATGGGGGCGGCACAGATACGCAGTATTTT
TRBD1 many TRBJ2-5 TRBV20-1 CSARERGDRVLSSGTQYF TGCAGTGCTAGAGAGAGGGGTGACAGGGTTTTATCGAGTGGGACCCAGTACTTC
TRBD2 few TRBJ2-3 TRBV3-1 CASSPGLAVWDTQYF TGTGCCAGCAGCCCGGGACTAGCGGTATGGGATACGCAGTATTTT
. few TRBJ1-1 TRBV20-1 CRADRNTEAFF TGCAGGGCGGACAGGAACACTGAAGCTTTCTTT
TRBD2 . TRBJ2-2 TRBV9 CASSVFLGGSGELFF TGTGCCAGCAGCGTCTTTCTCGGCGGGAGTGGGGAGCTGTTTTTT
TRBD1 many TRBJ2-7 TRBV28 CASSTAGTATYEQYF TGTGCCAGCAGTACAGCCGGGACAGCAACCTACGAGCAGTACTTC
. few TRBJ1-2 TRBV6-1 CASSAPGGQYGYTF TGTGCCAGCAGTGCCCCCGGTGGACAGTATGGCTACACCTTC
TRBD1 . TRBJ1-2 TRBV28 CTSSLWGTGTDYDYTF TGTACCAGCAGTTTATGGGGGACAGGGACGGACTATGACTACACCTTC
. few TRBJ2-1 TRBV6-1 CASREAGKGNEQFF TGTGCCAGCAGGGAAGCGGGTAAGGGTAATGAGCAGTTCTTC
TRBD1 . TRBJ2-1 TRBV18 CASSPKTPGQTLHEQFF TGTGCCAGCTCACCAAAAACACCGGGACAGACCCTTCATGAGCAGTTCTTC
. many TRBJ2-7 TRBV24-1 CATSDPGYEQYF TGTGCCACCAGTGATCCGGGGTACGAGCAGTACTTC
TRBD2 many TRBJ2-2 TRBV20-1 CSAYPSGRVTGELFF TGCAGTGCTTACCCTAGCGGGAGGGTGACCGGGGAGCTGTTTTTT
. many TRBJ2-5 TRBV28 CASSQPEGPLGTQYF TGTGCCAGCAGTCAACCGGAGGGCCCTCTTGGGACCCAGTACTTC
. many TRBJ2-3 TRBV5-1 CASGRLAASTDTQYF TGCGCCAGCGGTAGGTTAGCGGCTAGCACAGATACGCAGTATTTT
TRBD2 . TRBJ2-1 TRBV7-9 CASSLVTGGGEQFF TGTGCCAGCAGCTTAGTTACGGGGGGAGGTGAGCAGTTCTTC
. few TRBJ1-2 TRBV19 CASSILTGTPYGYTF TGTGCCAGTAGTATCCTAACCGGGACACCTTATGGCTACACCTTC
TRBD1 . TRBJ1-5 TRBV7-9 CASSWDSSNQPQHF TGTGCCAGCAGCTGGGACAGTAGCAATCAGCCCCAGCATTTT
. many TRBJ1-5 TRBV2 CASSDSPLLGRDQPQHF TGTGCCAGCAGTGACTCCCCCCTATTGGGGAGAGACCAGCCCCAGCATTTT
. few TRBJ2-3 TRBV9 CASSVGGPVTDTQYF TGTGCCAGCAGCGTCGGCGGGCCAGTGACAGATACGCAGTATTTT
TRBD1 many TRBJ2-3 TRBV10-3 CAISALRTGGANTQYF TGTGCCATCAGTGCCCTCAGGACAGGGGGCGCGAATACGCAGTATTTT
TRBD2 . TRBJ2-3 TRBV20-1 CSARRLAGGTDTQYF TGCAGTGCTAGACGCCTAGCGGGAGGCACAGATACGCAGTATTTT
. . TRBJ2-3 TRBV7-2 CASSLRDHLVRGTDTQYF TGTGCCAGCAGCCTACGGGACCACCTTGTGCGCGGCACAGATACGCAGTATTTT
. many TRBJ2-5 TRBV11-3 CATSLRVGETQYF TGTGCCACCTCTCTGAGGGTGGGAGAGACCCAGTACTTC
. . TRBJ2-1 TRBV9 CASSVGVDNEQLF TGTGCCAGCAGCGTAGGCGTAGACAATGAGCAGCTCTTC
. many TRBJ2-5 TRBV7-3 CASSSPRGPENVETQYF TGTGCCAGCAGCTCCCCGAGGGGACCGGAGAATGTAGAGACCCAGTACTTC
TRBD2 many TRBJ2-3 TRBV7-8 CASSLVGSGVTDTQYF TGTGCCAGCAGCTTAGTTGGTAGCGGGGTCACAGATACGCAGTATTTT
. . TRBJ2-3 TRBV12-3/TRBV12-4 CASTQGGGSDTQYF TGTGCCAGCACCCAAGGGGGGGGGTCAGATACGCAGTATTTT
. once TRBJ1-1 TRBV12-3/TRBV12-4 CASSFELNTEAFF TGTGCCAGCAGTTTTGAATTGAACACTGAAGCTTTCTTT
. many TRBJ2-3 TRBV20-1 CSARLGAGTDTQYF TGCAGTGCTAGGCTGGGGGCCGGCACAGATACGCAGTATTTT
. . TRBJ2-7 TRBV20-1 CSAGGGGGGSYEQYF TGCAGTGCTGGGGGGGGGGGGGGCGGTTCCTACGAGCAGTACTTC
TRBD1 many TRBJ2-5 TRBV28 CASSQTGGLETQYF TGTGCCAGCAGCCAGACAGGGGGCCTGGAGACCCAGTACTTC
. few TRBJ1-3 TRBV12-3/TRBV12-4 CASSLGVGGNTIYF TGTGCCAGCAGTTTAGGGGTCGGAGGAAACACCATATATTTT
. . TRBJ2-7 TRBV27 CASSIYGSAYEQYF TGTGCCAGCAGTATATATGGGAGCGCCTACGAGCAGTACTTC
TRBD1 . TRBJ1-4 TRBV29-1 CSAAAGQGNEKLFF TGCAGCGCTGCCGCGGGACAGGGAAATGAAAAACTGTTTTTT
TRBD1 many TRBJ2-7 TRBV11-2 CASSLGTEKYF TGTGCCAGCAGCTTGGGGACAGAGAAGTACTTC
. many TRBJ2-3 TRBV7-3 CASSFAGDTDTQYF TGTGCCAGCAGCTTTGCAGGGGACACAGATACGCAGTATTTT